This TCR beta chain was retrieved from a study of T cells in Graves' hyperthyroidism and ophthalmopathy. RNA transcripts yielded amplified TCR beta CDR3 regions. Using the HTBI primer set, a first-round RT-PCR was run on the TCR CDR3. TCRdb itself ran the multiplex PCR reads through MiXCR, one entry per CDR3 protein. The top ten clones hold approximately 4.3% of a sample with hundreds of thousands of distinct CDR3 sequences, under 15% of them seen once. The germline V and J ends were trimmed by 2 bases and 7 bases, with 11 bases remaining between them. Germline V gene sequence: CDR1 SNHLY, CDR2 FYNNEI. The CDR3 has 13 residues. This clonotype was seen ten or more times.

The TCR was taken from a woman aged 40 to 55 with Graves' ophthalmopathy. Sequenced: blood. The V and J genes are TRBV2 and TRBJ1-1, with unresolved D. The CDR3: CASSEWPGSEAFF. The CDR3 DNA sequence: TGTGCCAGCAGTGAATGGCCAGGCAGTGAAGCTTTCTTT.